A single sample is the source of the 27 T cell receptor beta chains below, sequenced in a study of blood T cell repertoires in COVID-19. Here immunoSEQ multiplex PCR was the method, and the copy in TCRdb shows in-frame clones only, minus some. This sample has roughly 50,000 clones, with under 90% found just once. The sequenced sample was peripheral blood. These receptors were collected from a woman aged 60-75 years with acute or convalescent COVID-19.

The chain is built from TRBV5-1 and TRBJ1-1; 7 nucleotides line up with TRBD1. Trimming took 3 bases from V and 3 from J; bases not matched to a gene: 5. Germline lookup yields CDR1 SGHRS and CDR2 YFSETQ. This CDR3 has 14 residues. CDR3 DNA sequence: TGCGCCAGCAGCTCCACAGGGGCAGACACTGAAGCTTTCTTT. This codes for CASSSTGADTEAFF.

The chain uses TRBV19 and TRBJ1-2; D might be TRBD1 (6 bases). The CDR3 has 14 residues. The germline V and J ends were trimmed by 5 bases and 1 base, with 11 bases remaining between them. Germline assignment: CDR1 LNHDA and CDR2 SQIVND (reference sequence). The CDR3 sequence: CASSSAGVNYGYTF. The CDR3 DNA is TGTGCCAGTAGTTCGGCAGGGGTTAACTATGGCTACACCTTC.

The chain is built from TRBV5-1 and TRBJ1-1; 8 bases match TRBD1. Per the germline V gene, CDR1 is SGHRS and CDR2 is YFSETQ. CDR3 length: 14 amino acids. J lost 5 bases, V lost 6 bases, and 9 bases had no gene match. The CDR3: CASKPGGAETEAFF. The CDR3 nucleotides are TGCGCCAGCAAACCAGGGGGCGCGGAGACTGAAGCTTTCTTT.

V usage is TRBV6-2 or TRBV6-3 and J usage is TRBJ2-5; 10 positions match TRBD2. The V gene end was trimmed by 4 bases and the J gene end by 5 bases; junction bases not matched to a gene: 7. Germline V CDR1 and CDR2: MNHEY, SVGEGT. CDR3 length: 15 residues. In nucleotides, the CDR3 is TGTGCCAGCAGTTCCGTAGCGGGAGGAAGGGAGACCCAGTACTTC. Translated: CASSSVAGGRETQYF.

The chain uses TRBV9 and TRBJ2-1; unclear D gene. CDR1 SGDLS and CDR2 YYNGEE come from the germline V gene. V gave up 4 bases and J gave up 3 bases, with 8 bases separating them. This CDR3 has 13 amino acids. The CDR3 reads CASSPPSYNEQFF. In nucleotides, the CDR3 is TGTGCCAGCAGCCCCCCTAGCTACAATGAGCAGTTCTTC.

The V call is TRBV19, the J call TRBJ1-4, with 9 bases matching TRBD1. Germline V gene lookup returns CDR1 LNHDA and CDR2 SQIVND (reference sequence). The CDR3 is made up of 16 amino acids. The junction had 13 bases not matched to a gene; V was cut back by 6 bases and J by 8 bases. The CDR3 reads CASSPLEGQGNEKLFF. CDR3 in DNA: TGTGCCAGTAGCCCCCTGGAGGGACAGGGTAACGAAAAACTGTTTTTT.

The CDR3 bases are TGCAGCGTTGCGGGGACATTTAACTACGAGCAGTACTTC. This sequence encodes CSVAGTFNYEQYF. V gene TRBV29-1 combines with J gene TRBJ2-7, with D possibly TRBD1 on 6 matching bases. Germline V gives CDR1 SQVTM, CDR2 ANQGSEA. The CDR3 consists of 13 residues. V shed 4 bases and J shed 3 bases, with 13 bases lying between them.

Only one count was recorded for this clone. The chain employs TRBV4-1 and TRBJ1-5; D unclear. Germline V gives CDR1 MGHRA, CDR2 YSYEKL. This CDR3 contains 15 residues. V was cut by 1 base and J by 6 bases, with 13 bases left in between. CDR3 DNA sequence: TGCGCCAGCAGCCAAGCCCTCGGGGTGGGTCAGCCCCAGCATTTT. Amino acids: CASSQALGVGQPQHF.

The chain is built from TRBV6-6 and TRBJ2-1, with 11 nucleotides matching TRBD1. Per germline, CDR1 MNHNY and CDR2 SVGAGI (reference sequence). The CDR3 is 15 amino acids. V lost 6 bases and J lost 3; bases outside the gene matches: 4. DNA of the CDR3: TGTGCCAGCAGGGGGGACAGGGGGATCTACAATGAGCAGTTCTTC. It codes for CASRGDRGIYNEQFF.

This sequence joins TRBV6-5 and TRBJ2-3; D possibly corresponds to TRBD1 (6 bases). This CDR3 is 15 amino acids long. Trimming removed 5 bases from V and 3 bases from J, with 15 bases in between. Looked up from germline, CDR1 is MNHEY and CDR2 is SVGAGI. This CDR3 reads CASSKTRTDTDTQYF. CDR3 coding DNA: TGTGCCAGCAGTAAAACCCGGACAGATACAGATACGCAGTATTTT.

This chain links TRBV5-8 with TRBJ2-1; weak D call: TRBD2 (5 bases). V was pared by 2 bases and J by 8 bases, with 11 bases between. The CDR3 loop spans 13 amino acids. Germline CDR1 is SGHTS and CDR2 is YDEGEE. CDR3 coding DNA: TGTGCCAGCAGCTTAACCTTAGCGTATGAGCAGTTCTTC. Amino acids: CASSLTLAYEQFF.

This clone was recorded only once. In DNA, the CDR3 is TGTGCCAGTAGTATGGAAGCTAGCGGGGGTTACTACGAGCAGTACTTC. Translating it yields CASSMEASGGYYEQYF. The gene calls are TRBV19 and TRBJ2-7, with 10 bases lining up with TRBD2. Trimming removed 3 bases from V and 3 bases from J; junction bases left unmatched: 8. The CDR3 length is 16 residues. Germline V gene data show CDR1 as LNHDA and CDR2 as SQIVND (reference sequence).

This clone was counted once. V gene TRBV6-4 combines with J gene TRBJ2-1; D possibly corresponds to TRBD2 (5 bases). CDR3 size: 11 residues. Germline CDR1 and CDR2: MRHNA and SNTAGT. The V gene lost 2 bases and the J gene lost 10 bases, with 6 bases spanning the gap. The CDR3 sequence is CASSDKREQFF. CDR3 in DNA: TGTGCCAGCAGTGACAAGCGGGAGCAGTTCTTC.

The chain combines TRBV29-1 with TRBJ2-3; TRBD2 matches at 9 bases. The CDR3 sequence is 14 residues long. Germline assignment: CDR1 SQVTM and CDR2 ANQGSEA. V dropped 6 bases and J dropped 10; count of bases not matched to a gene: 14. Here the CDR3 DNA reads TGCAGCGTGCCTCCGGGACTAGCTCACCGGTCGCAGTATTTT. Translation: CSVPPGLAHRSQYF.

V usage is TRBV7-3 and J usage is TRBJ2-2; 7 positions match TRBD1. Germline lookup yields CDR1 SGHTA and CDR2 FQGTGA. The CDR3 covers 15 residues. Trimming at V came to 4 bases and at J to 5 bases, leaving 7 bases not matched to a gene. CDR3 nucleotide sequence: TGTGCCAGCAGCTCCCGGACAGGAGTGACCGGGGAGCTGTTTTTT. It is translated as CASSSRTGVTGELFF.

The chain is built from TRBV20-1 and TRBJ2-1; 9 nucleotides agree with TRBD1. The CDR3 sequence is 17 residues long. The ends lost 3 bases at V and 2 bases at J; junction bases unmatched: 11. CDR1 and CDR2 (germline): DFQATT, SNEGSKA (reference sequence). DNA for the CDR3: TGCAGTGCTAGTGTGCCCTACCGGGACAGGGCCTACAATGAGCAGTTCTTC. Amino acid sequence: CSASVPYRDRAYNEQFF.

This chain connects TRBV7-8 to TRBJ2-7; possible D gene TRBD1, 6 bases. The V end was cut by 3 bases, the J end by 6 bases, with 12 bases between. Per germline, CDR1 SGHVS and CDR2 FQNEAQ. This CDR3 is built from 13 residues. CDR3 in amino acids: CASSFDLGGEQYF. The CDR3 bases are TGTGCCAGCAGCTTCGACTTAGGGGGCGAGCAGTACTTC.

The chain links TRBV2 to TRBJ1-6; D might be TRBD1 (5 bases). The CDR3 has 13 amino acids. Germline V lookup: CDR1 SNHLY, CDR2 FYNNEI. V was clipped by 11 bases and J by 7 bases, with 15 bases between them. The CDR3 loop is CARGFDRNSPLHF. CDR3 coding DNA: TGTGCCCGTGGATTCGACAGAAATTCACCCCTCCACTTT.

This chain uses TRBV7-8 with TRBJ1-6; D uncertain. CDR1 and CDR2 from the germline V gene are SGHVS and FQNEAQ. The CDR3 covers 16 residues. V lost 1 base and J lost 10, with 17 bases in between. Written as DNA, the CDR3 is TGTGCCAGCAGCTTAGTATCGGGGTTGGCTCCATCACCCCTCCACTTT. This sequence encodes CASSLVSGLAPSPLHF.

The chain carries TRBV2 and TRBJ1-5; D gene uncertain. The CDR3 sequence is 15 residues long. Trimming took off 6 bases at V and 0 bases at J, with 12 bases between the two ends. The V gene's germline CDR1 is SNHLY and CDR2 FYNNEI. The CDR3 DNA reads as TGTGCCAGCAGCCCAGTCTTAGCTAGCAATCAGCCCCAGCATTTT. Encoded protein: CASSPVLASNQPQHF. Combining the CDR3 with reference TRBV2 and TRBJ1-5 gives the whole variable domain EPEVTQTPSHQVTQMGQEVILRCVPISNHLYFYWYRQILGQKVEFLVSFYNNEISEKSEIFDDQFSVERPDGSNFTLKIRSTKLEDSAMYFCASSPVLASNQPQHFGDGTRLSIL.

The chain has TRBV18 and TRBJ2-1; TRBD2 matches at 8 bases. The CDR3 spans 12 residues. The junction had 4 bases not matched to a gene; V was cut back by 1 base and J by 14 bases. Per the germline V gene, CDR1 is KGHSH and CDR2 is LQKENI. CDR3 in amino acids: CASSPQAGEEFF. The DNA of the CDR3 is TGTGCCAGCTCACCACAAGCGGGAGAAGAGTTCTTC.

The CDR3 spells CASSLSGTGGDTQYF. The CDR3 DNA reads as TGTGCCAGCAGTTTGTCCGGGACAGGTGGGGATACGCAGTATTTT. J is TRBJ2-3 and V is TRBV28; 8 bases align to TRBD1. Germline V gene sequence: CDR1 MDHEN, CDR2 SYDVKM. The ends lost 3 bases at V and 6 bases at J; junction bases unmatched: 8. This CDR3 spans 15 amino acids.

J is TRBJ2-2 and V is TRBV5-6, with 7 bases fitting TRBD1. Trimming removed 1 base from V and 10 bases from J; junction bases left unmatched: 13. The CDR3 loop spans 16 amino acids. Germline values: CDR1 SGHDT, CDR2 YYEEEE. CDR3 residues: CASSLFAAGGLVELFF. DNA of the CDR3: TGTGCCAGCAGCTTGTTTGCTGCAGGGGGTCTGGTGGAGCTGTTTTTT.

This clone showed up just a few times. V usage is TRBV7-8 and J usage is TRBJ1-1, with D possibly being TRBD1 (5 bases). V was trimmed by 5 bases and J by 2 bases, leaving 24 bases between them. The CDR3 totals 18 residues. CDR1 SGHVS and CDR2 FQNEAQ come from the germline V gene. The CDR3 sequence is CASSPGVWAGSSNTEAFF. The DNA of the CDR3 is TGTGCCAGCAGCCCGGGCGTGTGGGCAGGGTCGTCCAACACTGAAGCTTTCTTT. The full variable domain, completed using reference TRBV7-8 and TRBJ1-1, is GAGVSQSPRYKVAKRGQDVALRCDPISGHVSLFWYQQALGQGPEFLTYFQNEAQLDKSGLPSDRFFAERPEGSVSTLKIQRTQQEDSAVYLCASSPGVWAGSSNTEAFFGQGTRLTVV.

The chain uses TRBV6-2 or TRBV6-3 and TRBJ2-7, with D possibly being TRBD2 (5 bases). Germline CDR1 reads MNHEY; CDR2 reads SVGEGT. The CDR3 runs 15 residues. Trimming removed 6 bases from V and 4 bases from J, with 19 bases in between. In DNA, the CDR3 is TGTGCCAGCAGCCCCCCCCCGGGAAGATTTTACGAGCAGTACTTC. This codes for CASSPPPGRFYEQYF.

V usage is TRBV5-5 and J usage is TRBJ1-3; D gene uncertain. This CDR3 is built from 16 residues. The V gene's germline CDR1 is SGHKS and CDR2 YYEKEE (reference sequence). With 4 bases removed from V and 0 bases from J, the gap between germline ends came to 14 bases. The CDR3 region has the DNA TGTGCCAGCAGCCTTGCTATTCGGTCCTCTGGAAACACCATATATTTT. It encodes CASSLAIRSSGNTIYF.

The chain carries TRBV3-1 (or the pseudogene TRBV3-2) and TRBJ2-3, with 8 bases fitting TRBD1. This CDR3 is built from 16 residues. The germline gives CDR1 LGHDT, CDR2 YNNKEL (reference sequence). J lost 3 bases, V lost 1 base, and 6 bases had no gene match. CDR3 in amino acids: CASSQGRGHGTDTQYF. CDR3 DNA sequence: TGTGCCAGCAGCCAAGGCAGGGGGCATGGTACAGATACGCAGTATTTT.